Sequencing of this T cell receptor beta chain was carried out in a study of beta chain features in type 1 diabetes. The whole isolated RNA underwent reverse transcription, so sequencing captured expressed TCRB transcripts. Assay: immunoSEQ multiplex PCR; the TCRdb copy retains only in-frame clones and omits some. The sample gives hundreds of thousands of clones, around 12% of which show up once; around 0.015% is in the top ten. Study conclusions and caveats: In the patient group, naive, central memory and Treg TCRB repertoires seemed more alike than in the healthy donor group. Patients with Type 1 diabetes showed moderately but significantly shorter TCRB CDR3s in all four CD4+ subsets.

The CDR3 totals 17 residues. The J segment lost 5 bases and the V segment lost 6 bases, leaving 15 bases of the junction unmatched. Germline-derived CDR1 and CDR2 are MDHEN and SYDVKM. Naive, central memory, regulatory and stem cell-like memory cells within the CD4+ compartment were sorted using CD45RO/CCR7/CD25/CD127/CD95/CD27. This clone turned up a few times. Antigen: not known. The chain employs TRBV28 and TRBJ2-7; 11 positions match TRBD2. The sequence derives from a man aged 18 to 30 in good health. Sequencing was done on a sample of naive CD4+ T cells from blood. CDR3 loop: CASSDRLTSGSPNEQYF. CDR3 in DNA: TGTGCCAGCAGCGATCGATTAACTAGCGGGAGTCCCAACGAGCAGTACTTC. Full variable domain (remainder filled in from reference TRBV28 and TRBJ2-7): DVKVTQSSRYLVKRTGEKVFLECVQDMDHENMFWYRQDPGLGLRLIYFSYDVKMKEKGDIPEGYSVSREKKERFSLILESASTNQTSMYLCASSDRLTSGSPNEQYFGPGTRLTVT.